A single sample gave rise to the 29 T cell receptor beta chains below, sequenced in a study of beta chain features in type 1 diabetes. Expressed TCRB transcripts were sequenced because the isolated RNA had all been reverse transcribed beforehand. Assay: immunoSEQ multiplex PCR; the TCRdb copy retains only in-frame clones and omits some. The sample carries over 700,000 clones, 15% to 20% recorded once. Sequenced material: naive CD4+ T cells from blood. These receptors all stem from a young woman in good health.

The chain joins TRBV28 to TRBJ2-7; D not resolved. CDR1 and CDR2 (germline): MDHEN, SYDVKM. The V gene lost 1 base and the J gene lost 2 bases, with 9 bases spanning the gap. This CDR3 has 14 residues. The CDR3 DNA reads as TGTGCCAGCAGTTTATTCAGTAACGCCTACGAGCAGTACTTC. Its protein product is CASSLFSNAYEQYF.

The CDR3 protein is CASSLGTGTVQYF. For the CDR3, the DNA is TGTGCCAGCAGCTTGGGGACAGGGACGGTGCAGTACTTC. This chain connects TRBV5-6 to TRBJ2-7, with 8 bases identical to TRBD1. CDR3 length equals 13 residues. The junction had 5 bases not matched to a gene; V was cut back by 0 bases and J by 9 bases. Germline V gene sequence: CDR1 SGHDT, CDR2 YYEEEE. The full variable domain, rest sourced from reference TRBV5-6 and TRBJ2-7, is DAGVTQSPTHLIKTRGQQVTLRCSPKSGHDTVSWYQQALGQGPQFIFQYYEEEERQRGNFPDRFSGHQFPNYSSELNVNALLLGDSALYLCASSLGTGTVQYFGPGTRLTVT.

The chain joins TRBV11-3 to TRBJ2-3, with a possible D match to TRBD2 (5 bases). V was pared by 1 base and J by 4 bases, with 18 bases between. Germline lookup yields CDR1 SGHNT and CDR2 YENEEA. The CDR3 extends over 17 amino acids. The CDR3 here is CASSLVGIARGADTQYF. For the CDR3, the DNA is TGTGCCAGCAGCTTAGTAGGCATCGCCCGGGGAGCAGATACGCAGTATTTT.

This clone was detected only a few times. This rearrangement joins TRBV10-3 to TRBJ2-2; 10 positions agree with TRBD2. The CDR3 spans 16 residues. V shed 3 bases and J 3 bases; nucleotides not matched to a gene: 4. Per the germline V gene, CDR1 is ENHRY and CDR2 is SYGVKD. Here the CDR3 reads CAISEASGSDTGELFF. The CDR3 nucleotides are TGTGCCATCAGTGAAGCTAGCGGGAGCGACACCGGGGAGCTGTTTTTT.

The chain employs TRBV6-5 and TRBJ1-1; TRBD1 is a possible D gene (6 bases). The germline V gene has CDR1 MNHEY and CDR2 SVGAGI. Trimming cost V 4 bases and J 0 bases, with 12 bases left between them. The CDR3 has 15 residues. CDR3 sequence (DNA): TGTGCCAGCAGTTTCGAAGGGACACTGAACACTGAAGCTTTCTTT. Amino acid sequence: CASSFEGTLNTEAFF.

This clone was observed a handful of times. V gene TRBV28 combines with J gene TRBJ1-5; weak D call: TRBD1 (6 bases). Germline CDR1 MDHEN, CDR2 SYDVKM. The length of the CDR3 is 16 residues. V was pared by 4 bases and J by 3 bases, with 16 bases between. Here the CDR3 DNA reads TGTGCCAGCAGTTCATATCCACCAGGGGCCAATCAGCCCCAGCATTTT. It encodes CASSSYPPGANQPQHF.

Only a few counts were recorded for this clone. Here the CDR3 reads CATSRDPGGRGTQYF. DNA for the CDR3: TGTGCCACCAGCAGAGATCCAGGGGGGAGGGGTACGCAGTATTTT. V and J are TRBV15 and TRBJ2-3; D possibly matches TRBD1 or TRBD2 (7 bases each). V shed 0 bases and J shed 8 bases, with 15 bases lying between them. The germline CDR1 and CDR2 sequences are LNHNV and YYDKDF (reference sequence). The CDR3 is made up of 15 amino acids.

In its sample, this clone was seen a few times. V gene TRBV5-4 combines with J gene TRBJ2-2, with 14 bases identical to TRBD2. CDR3 length equals 19 residues. V lost 4 bases to trimming and J lost 1 base; unmatched junction nucleotides: 9. Germline CDR1 reads SGHNT; CDR2 reads YYREEE (reference sequence). CDR3 bases: TGTGCCAGCAGCCCCCCCGGACTAGCGGGGGGCCGGAACACCGGGGAGCTGTTTTTT. Translating it yields CASSPPGLAGGRNTGELFF.

The rearrangement joins TRBV7-9 to TRBJ1-2, with 10 nucleotides matching TRBD1. J gave up 8 bases and V 4 bases, and 7 bases lay outside the gene matches. CDR3 size: 14 residues. Germline lookup yields CDR1 SEHNR and CDR2 FQNEAQ (reference sequence). The CDR3 reads CASSYGTGDGGYTF. In DNA form, the CDR3 reads TGTGCCAGCAGCTATGGGACAGGGGATGGAGGCTACACCTTC.

In nucleotides, the CDR3 is TGTGCCAGCTCACTTCGTAACACTGAAGCTTTCTTT. It codes for CASSLRNTEAFF. This sequence joins TRBV18 and TRBJ1-1, with unresolved D. This CDR3 is 12 amino acids long. V was cut by 4 bases and J by 2 bases, with 5 bases left in between. Germline V lookup: CDR1 KGHSH, CDR2 LQKENI.

This clone was seen more than once but under ten times. CDR3: CASSIQGQAGELFF. DNA of the CDR3: TGTGCCAGTAGTATCCAGGGGCAGGCCGGGGAGCTGTTTTTT. V and J are TRBV19 and TRBJ2-2; tentative D call: TRBD1 (6 bases). Germline lookup yields CDR1 LNHDA and CDR2 SQIVND (reference sequence). CDR3 length equals 14 residues. V was clipped by 3 bases and J by 6 bases, with 11 bases between them. Looking up the rest from reference TRBV19 and TRBJ2-2 gives the full variable domain: DGGITQSPKYLFRKEGQNVTLSCEQNLNHDAMYWYRQDPGQGLRLIYYSQIVNDFQKGDIAEGYSVSREKKESFPLTVTSAQKNPTAFYLCASSIQGQAGELFFGEGSRLTVL.

The chain employs TRBV7-9 and TRBJ1-2; 11 nucleotides line up with TRBD1. Per the germline V gene, CDR1 is SEHNR and CDR2 is FQNEAQ (reference sequence). There are 15 residues in the CDR3. Trimming at V came to 7 bases and at J to 8 bases, leaving 12 bases not matched to a gene. The CDR3 here is CASTQADRGRKGYTF. The CDR3 DNA sequence: TGTGCCAGCACGCAAGCGGACAGGGGGCGGAAGGGCTACACCTTC.

The chain recombines TRBV25-1 with TRBJ2-7; TRBD1 is a possible D gene (6 bases). Germline lookup yields CDR1 MGHDK and CDR2 SYGVNS. V gave up 8 bases and J gave up 2 bases, with 19 bases separating them. This CDR3 has 15 amino acids. DNA for the CDR3: TGTGCCAGCTCCCCTAGGGTGGACAGTCCCTACGAGCAGTACTTC. Protein product: CASSPRVDSPYEQYF.

This clone appeared a few times. The chain is built from TRBV7-2 and TRBJ1-4; possibly TRBD1 for D (6 bases). The CDR3 runs 12 residues. V lost 5 bases and J 8 bases, leaving 9 bases between the germline ends. The germline V gene has CDR1 SGHTA and CDR2 FQGNSA. CDR3 DNA: TGTGCCAGCAGCCCCGACAGGGAAAAACTGTTTTTT. Protein sequence: CASSPDREKLFF.

In this sample, this clone turned up a few times. The J gene is TRBJ1-2, the V gene TRBV5-6, with unresolved D. Germline-derived CDR1 and CDR2 are SGHDT and YYEEEE. Trimming stripped 0 bases from V and 6 bases from J, with 6 bases between. The CDR3 contains 12 residues. The CDR3 DNA reads as TGTGCCAGCAGCTTGGGTCTCGATGGCTACACCTTC. Translating gives CASSLGLDGYTF.

This sequence joins TRBV7-2 and TRBJ2-7; D may be TRBD1 (6 bases). The CDR3 runs to 14 residues. The V and J ends lost 5 bases and 2 bases respectively, with 13 bases between them. Per germline, CDR1 SGHTA and CDR2 FQGNSA. CDR3: CASSLEQGPYEQYF. CDR3 coding DNA: TGTGCCAGCAGCCTTGAACAGGGTCCCTACGAGCAGTACTTC. Together with reference TRBV7-2 and TRBJ2-7, the CDR3 gives the full variable domain: GAGVSQSPSNKVTEKGKDVELRCDPISGHTALYWYRQSLGQGLEFLIYFQGNSAPDKSGLPSDRFSAERTGGSVSTLTIQRTQQEDSAVYLCASSLEQGPYEQYFGPGTRLTVT.

In its sample, this clone was seen a few times. This chain joins TRBV7-8 and TRBJ2-3, with 13 nucleotides matching TRBD2. The CDR3 totals 15 residues. CDR1 is SGHVS and CDR2 is FQNEAQ in the germline V gene. With V trimmed by 5 bases and J by 5 bases, 4 bases remained unmatched. As DNA, the CDR3 is TGTGCCAGCAGCGGACTAGCGGGAGCGGGAGATACGCAGTATTTT. Translation gives CASSGLAGAGDTQYF. Full variable domain (remainder filled in from reference TRBV7-8 and TRBJ2-3): GAGVSQSPRYKVAKRGQDVALRCDPISGHVSLFWYQQALGQGPEFLTYFQNEAQLDKSGLPSDRFFAERPEGSVSTLKIQRTQQEDSAVYLCASSGLAGAGDTQYFGPGTRLTVL.

This clone was detected only a few times. The V and J genes are TRBV29-1 and TRBJ1-1, with D possibly being TRBD1 (6 bases). This CDR3 has 12 residues. With 2 bases removed from V and 8 bases from J, the gap between germline ends came to 12 bases. CDR1 SQVTM and CDR2 ANQGSEA come from the germline V gene. CDR3 sequence reads: CSVENRDVEAFF. In nucleotides, the CDR3 is TGCAGCGTTGAAAACAGGGATGTCGAAGCTTTCTTT.

This clone was detected only a few times. The gene calls are TRBV28 and TRBJ2-2; D call uncertain. Deletions cut 3 bases from V and 4 bases from J, with 3 bases between. The germline CDR1 and CDR2 sequences are MDHEN and SYDVKM. The CDR3 has 12 amino acids. The CDR3: CASSFPTGELFF. In DNA, the CDR3 is TGTGCCAGCAGTTTCCCCACCGGGGAGCTGTTTTTT.

This sequence joins TRBV4-3 and TRBJ2-2; tentatively, D is TRBD2 (6 bases). Germline V gene sequence: CDR1 LGHNA, CDR2 YSLEER. Trimming removed 4 bases at V and 7 bases at J, with 16 bases between. The CDR3 extends over 15 amino acids. DNA of the CDR3: TGCGCCAGCAGCCGGGCGGGGAACACGGGCGGGGAGCTGTTTTTT. This sequence encodes CASSRAGNTGGELFF.

The chain joins TRBV5-4 to TRBJ2-3, with TRBD2 matching over 14 bases. CDR1 is SGHNT and CDR2 is YYREEE in the germline V gene (reference sequence). The CDR3 loop spans 16 amino acids. V dropped 4 bases and J dropped 8; count of bases not matched to a gene: 9. The chain's CDR3 is CASSTRTSGRIGTQYF. The CDR3 DNA follows: TGTGCCAGCAGCACCCGGACTAGCGGGAGGATTGGTACGCAGTATTTT.

The chain carries TRBV7-2 and TRBJ2-7; no reliable D call. Germline V gives CDR1 SGHTA, CDR2 FQGNSA. The V gene lost 7 bases and the J gene lost 3 bases, with 16 bases spanning the gap. This CDR3 contains 14 residues. The CDR3 region has the DNA TGTGCCAGCACCCACAACCCCAGAGGCTACGAGCAGTACTTC. Protein sequence: CASTHNPRGYEQYF.

This clone appeared a few times. This chain joins TRBV6-5 and TRBJ2-2, with D perhaps matching TRBD1 (6 bases). V was cut by 6 bases and J by 3 bases, with 14 bases left in between. Germline CDR1 is MNHEY and CDR2 is SVGAGI. CDR3 length: 15 amino acids. The chain's CDR3 is CASRSWGPDTGELFF. The CDR3 region has the DNA TGTGCCAGCAGGAGCTGGGGGCCGGACACCGGGGAGCTGTTTTTT.

This clone was recorded a few times. The same CDR3 also results from other DNA sequences found in this sample. The chain combines TRBV5-1 with TRBJ2-2, with TRBD2 as a possible D gene (5 bases). Trimming took 7 bases from V and 5 from J, leaving 6 bases between them. Germline lookup yields CDR1 SGHRS and CDR2 YFSETQ. This CDR3 has 11 amino acids. CDR3 loop: CASRGTGELFF. The CDR3, as DNA: TGCGCCAGCCGCGGGACCGGGGAGCTGTTTTTT.

The rearrangement links TRBV18 to TRBJ2-1, with D perhaps matching TRBD2 (5 bases). The CDR3 has 15 residues. Trimming removed 8 bases from V and 0 bases from J, with 14 bases in between. Per germline, CDR1 KGHSH and CDR2 LQKENI. This CDR3 reads CASAPPGISYNEQFF. The DNA of the CDR3 is TGTGCCAGCGCCCCACCGGGGATCTCCTACAATGAGCAGTTCTTC. The full variable domain, in which reference TRBV18 and TRBJ2-1 provide the parts outside the CDR3, is NAGVMQNPRHLVRRRGQEARLRCSPMKGHSHVYWYRQLPEEGLKFMVYLQKENIIDESGMPKERFSAEFPKEGPSILRIQQVVRGDSAAYFCASAPPGISYNEQFFGPGTRLTVL.

The chain couples TRBV4-2 to TRBJ2-7, with 8 bases lining up with TRBD1. Per the germline V gene, CDR1 is LGHNA and CDR2 is YNFKEQ. The CDR3 has 17 residues. Germline trimming cut 0 bases from V and 1 base from J; bases unmatched to any gene: 8. CDR3 residues: CASSQEAGRTGSYEQYF. The CDR3 coding sequence is TGTGCCAGCAGCCAAGAGGCAGGAAGGACAGGGTCCTACGAGCAGTACTTC.

The gene calls are TRBV20-1 and TRBJ2-3, with TRBD1 matching over 9 bases. There are 11 residues in the CDR3. Germline V gene sequence: CDR1 DFQATT, CDR2 SNEGSKA (reference sequence). V shed 6 bases and J 15 bases; nucleotides not matched to a gene: 10. The chain's CDR3 is CSAAPGQGIYF. CDR3 in DNA: TGCAGTGCGGCCCCGGGACAGGGAATTTATTTT.

The chain carries TRBV11-2 and TRBJ2-5; D is unclear. The V end lost 0 bases, the J end lost 1 base, and 6 bases lay between the germline ends. The CDR3 loop spans 14 amino acids. Germline V CDR1 and CDR2: SGHAT, FQNNGV. DNA of the CDR3: TGTGCCAGCAGCTTAGATCAGGTCCAAGAGACCCAGTACTTC. The encoded protein is CASSLDQVQETQYF.

Only a few counts were recorded for this clone. This chain joins TRBV5-4 and TRBJ2-1; D ambiguous. The CDR3 length is 13 residues. The V end was cut by 2 bases, the J end by 5 bases, with 8 bases between. CDR1 is SGHNT and CDR2 is YYREEE in the germline V gene (reference sequence). CDR3 amino acids: CASSFRRNNEQFF. CDR3 DNA sequence: TGTGCCAGCAGCTTCCGACGGAACAATGAGCAGTTCTTC. The full variable domain, in which reference TRBV5-4 and TRBJ2-1 provide the parts outside the CDR3, is ETGVTQSPTHLIKTRGQQVTLRCSSQSGHNTVSWYQQALGQGPQFIFQYYREEENGRGNFPPRFSGLQFPNYSSELNVNALELDDSALYLCASSFRRNNEQFFGPGTRLTVL.